The present T cell receptor beta chain was sequenced within a study of T-cell memory formation after mild COVID-19. Study conclusions and caveats: Among contracting clones, CD4+ were mainly CM/EM and CD8+ enriched in EMRA.

Barcoded TCR alpha and TCR beta cDNA libraries with UMIs came from 5'RACE using constant-segment primers. Using its own MiXCR run on the 5' RACE reads, TCRdb lists one record per CDR3 protein. The table lists a few hundred thousand distinct CDR3 sequences, roughly 20% of them singletons, with under 15% in the top ten. This CDR3 is 17 amino acids long. Concerning this clonotype: Its matching antigen is unknown.

The rearrangement joins TRBV21-1 to TRBJ2-2; the D segment call TRBD1 is taken from the table without a DNA check. TRBV21-1 is assigned pseudogene status. The material sequenced was PBMCs or a T cell subset sorted from them (not recorded which). This TCR derives from an adult woman who had mild COVID-19 (a few samples of this study predate the infection). Cell type and time point are not known. The CDR3 nucleotides are TGTGCCAGCACCAACGGGAAACAGGGCTTTAGGACCGGGGAGCTGTTTTTT. It encodes CASTNGKQGFRTGELFF.